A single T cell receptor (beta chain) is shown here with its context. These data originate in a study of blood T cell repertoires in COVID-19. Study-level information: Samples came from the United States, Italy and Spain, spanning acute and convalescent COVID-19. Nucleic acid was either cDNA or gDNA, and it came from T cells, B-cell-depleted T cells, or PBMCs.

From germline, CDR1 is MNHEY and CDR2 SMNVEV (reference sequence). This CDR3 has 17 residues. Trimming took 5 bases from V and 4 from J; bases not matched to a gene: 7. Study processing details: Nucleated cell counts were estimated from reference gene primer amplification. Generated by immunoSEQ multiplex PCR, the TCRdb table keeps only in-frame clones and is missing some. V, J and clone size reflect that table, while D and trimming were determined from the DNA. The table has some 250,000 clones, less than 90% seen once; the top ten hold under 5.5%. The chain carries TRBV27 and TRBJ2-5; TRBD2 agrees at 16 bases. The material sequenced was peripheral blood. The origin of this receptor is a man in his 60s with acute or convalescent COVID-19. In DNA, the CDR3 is TGTGCCAGCAGTCCGGGACTAGCGGGAGGGCCGGGAGAGACCCAGTACTTC. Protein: CASSPGLAGGPGETQYF.